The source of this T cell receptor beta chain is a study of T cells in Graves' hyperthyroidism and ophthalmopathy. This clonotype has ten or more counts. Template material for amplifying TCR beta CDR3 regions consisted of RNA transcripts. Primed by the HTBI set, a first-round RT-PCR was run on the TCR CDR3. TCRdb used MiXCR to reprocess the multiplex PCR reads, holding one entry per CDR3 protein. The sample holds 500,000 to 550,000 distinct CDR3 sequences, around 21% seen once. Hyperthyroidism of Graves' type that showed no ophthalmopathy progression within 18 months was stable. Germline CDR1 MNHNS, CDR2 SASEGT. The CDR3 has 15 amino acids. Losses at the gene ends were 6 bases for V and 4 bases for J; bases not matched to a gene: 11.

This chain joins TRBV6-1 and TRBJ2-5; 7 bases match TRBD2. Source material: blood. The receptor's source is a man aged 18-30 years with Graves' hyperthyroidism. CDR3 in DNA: TGTGCCAGCAGCCTGGGGGGGGGATACGGAGAGACCCAGTACTTC. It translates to CASSLGGGYGETQYF.